This T cell receptor beta chain stems from a study of cytomegalovirus exposure and HLA in healthy donors. Germline CDR1 and CDR2: MDHEN and SYDVKM. Trimming took 6 bases from V and 3 from J, leaving 23 bases between them. The CDR3 loop spans 17 amino acids. PCR was performed using 60 Vbeta and 13 Jbeta primers. The method was immunoSEQ multiplex PCR; TCRdb's version includes in-frame clones alone and lacks a portion of them. In the table there are 100,000 to 150,000 clones, 17% of which are singletons. The table lists this clone with a few counts. Its antigen is still unknown. Study-wide results and caveats: When a later analysis compared HLA-associated TCR beta chains with equally common others, the HLA-associated chains turned out to be more clonally expanded and to have lower generation probabilities.

The specimen sequenced was PBMCs. The TCR sequence derives from a female donor in good health and CMV-seropositive. The genes are TRBV28 and TRBJ1-2; D may be TRBD1 (5 bases). CDR3 sequence (DNA): TGTGCCAGCAGGCGAAACAGGATTCCGCGTAAGGACTATGGCTACACCTTC. It is translated as CASRRNRIPRKDYGYTF.